This T cell receptor (beta chain) was found in a study of T cells and Merkel cell carcinoma outcomes. The CDR3 runs to 14 residues. V was trimmed by 2 bases and J by 2 bases, leaving 9 bases between them. Germline V gives CDR1 MNHEY, CDR2 SVGAGI. Clones were read by immunoSEQ multiplex PCR, and TCRdb kept only the in-frame ones, dropping some. The sample lists around 1,700 clones; around 90% were seen once. Material for sequencing was tumor tissue from Merkel cell carcinoma. This clonotype originated in a human donor with Merkel cell carcinoma. The J gene is TRBJ1-2, the V gene TRBV6-5; tentatively, D is TRBD1 (5 bases). This chain's CDR3 is CASSYNQGNYGYTF. Written as DNA, the CDR3 is TGTGCCAGCAGTTACAACCAGGGCAACTATGGCTACACCTTC.